Listed here are 32 T cell receptor beta chains from one sample, sequenced in a study of T cell changes during pregnancy in multiple sclerosis. TCRdb's copy holds only in-frame clones and misses some; the assay was immunoSEQ multiplex PCR. The sample lists some 70,000 clones, roughly 91% seen once, with approximately 5.7% in the top ten. The sequences come from CD8+ T cells from peripheral blood mononuclear cells, collected before pregnancy. The receptors stem from a female donor with multiple sclerosis, enrolled in a pregnancy study.

The chain uses TRBV5-8 and TRBJ1-1; tentative D call: TRBD1 (6 bases). Trimming shortened V by 6 bases and J by 7 bases, and 19 bases separated the two germline ends. Germline V gene lookup returns CDR1 SGHTS and CDR2 YDEGEE. The CDR3 contains 14 residues. CDR3 coding DNA: TGTGCCAGCACCCCGAATGCCGGGACACTTGAAGCTTTCTTT. Protein product: CASTPNAGTLEAFF.

The genes are TRBV6-1 and TRBJ2-1; a weak D match, TRBD2 (6 bases). This CDR3 region has 15 residues. CDR1 and CDR2 from the germline V gene are MNHNS and SASEGT. V lost 2 bases, J lost 3 bases, and 11 bases lay in between. CDR3 in amino acids: CASSEKTRVYNEQFF. The DNA of the CDR3 is TGTGCCAGCAGTGAAAAGACTAGGGTCTACAATGAGCAGTTCTTC.

The V gene is TRBV5-8, the J gene TRBJ2-3; possible D gene TRBD2, 6 bases. Deletions cut 0 bases from V and 6 bases from J, with 17 bases between. The CDR3 covers 16 residues. CDR1 and CDR2 (germline): SGHTS, YDEGEE. In DNA, the CDR3 is TGTGCCAGCAGCTTGGACAGACTAGGGGTAGAGGATACGCAGTATTTT. This translates into CASSLDRLGVEDTQYF.

This rearrangement joins TRBV11-2 to TRBJ2-7; D might be TRBD2 (5 bases). The CDR3 totals 13 residues. Germline V gene data show CDR1 as SGHAT and CDR2 as FQNNGV. Trimming pared 3 bases from V and 2 bases from J, leaving 8 bases between. The CDR3 region is CASSFAGAYEQYF. CDR3 DNA sequence: TGTGCCAGCAGCTTCGCGGGCGCCTACGAGCAGTACTTC. The full variable domain, completed using reference TRBV11-2 and TRBJ2-7, is EAGVAQSPRYKIIEKRQSVAFWCNPISGHATLYWYQQILGQGPKLLIQFQNNGVVDDSQLPKDRFSAERLKGVDSTLKIQPAKLEDSAVYLCASSFAGAYEQYFGPGTRLTVT.

V gene TRBV27 combines with J gene TRBJ2-1; 11 nucleotides match TRBD2. The germline V gene has CDR1 MNHEY and CDR2 SMNVEV (reference sequence). The CDR3 contains 15 residues. Trimming took 6 bases from V and 8 from J; bases not matched to a gene: 9. The DNA of the CDR3 is TGTGCCAGCAGCGGGGCTAGCGGGGGGCTAGATGAGCAGTTCTTC. Residues: CASSGASGGLDEQFF.

The chain recombines TRBV28 with TRBJ1-2, with TRBD1 identical over 7 bases. V lost 8 bases to trimming and J lost 2 bases; unmatched junction nucleotides: 11. Germline V gives CDR1 MDHEN, CDR2 SYDVKM. The CDR3 totals 15 residues. This CDR3 reads CASFSHTGQNYGYTF. The DNA of the CDR3 is TGTGCCAGCTTTTCCCACACGGGACAGAACTATGGCTACACCTTC.

CDR3 amino acids: CASSAGLAGGLYEETQYF. The CDR3, as DNA: TGTGCCAGCAGCGCAGGACTAGCGGGGGGGCTCTATGAAGAGACCCAGTACTTC. The genes are TRBV7-8 and TRBJ2-5; 15 bases are shared with TRBD2. The CDR3 is 18 amino acids. Germline V gene data show CDR1 as SGHVS and CDR2 as FQNEAQ. V lost 5 bases, J lost 3 bases, and 10 bases stayed unmatched. Full variable domain (rest looked up from reference TRBV7-8 and TRBJ2-5): GAGVSQSPRYKVAKRGQDVALRCDPISGHVSLFWYQQALGQGPEFLTYFQNEAQLDKSGLPSDRFFAERPEGSVSTLKIQRTQQEDSAVYLCASSAGLAGGLYEETQYFGPGTRLLVL.

The V and J genes are TRBV27 and TRBJ2-1; TRBD2 might be the D (6 bases). V lost 5 bases, J lost 2 bases, and 13 bases lay in between. The CDR3 consists of 15 residues. The germline CDR1 and CDR2 sequences are MNHEY and SMNVEV (reference sequence). The CDR3 loop reads CASSRLGGTYNEQFF. CDR3 DNA sequence: TGTGCCAGCAGTAGGCTCGGGGGTACCTACAATGAGCAGTTCTTC.

The table lists this clone with a count of one. This rearrangement joins TRBV9 to TRBJ2-3; 13 positions match TRBD2. Trimming at V came to 4 bases and at J to 4 bases, leaving 3 bases not matched to a gene. Germline CDR1 SGDLS, CDR2 YYNGEE. The CDR3 has 15 amino acids. The CDR3 sequence: CASSTSGGASDTQYF. CDR3 nucleotides: TGTGCCAGCAGCACTAGCGGGGGGGCCTCAGATACGCAGTATTTT. Variable domain in full (rest from reference TRBV9 and TRBJ2-3): DSGVTQTPKHLITATGQRVTLRCSPRSGDLSVYWYQQSLDQGLQFLIQYYNGEERAKGNILERFSAQQFPDLHSELNLSSLELGDSALYFCASSTSGGASDTQYFGPGTRLTVL.

This sequence joins TRBV27 and TRBJ1-1; D call uncertain. Trimming pared 5 bases from V and 7 bases from J, leaving 8 bases between. Per germline, CDR1 MNHEY and CDR2 SMNVEV (reference sequence). The CDR3 is 11 amino acids. In DNA form, the CDR3 reads TGTGCCAGCAGTGACACCCTTGAAGCTTTCTTT. It yields the protein CASSDTLEAFF.

This clone has only a few counts. The CDR3 sequence: CASSQDDFYEQYF. CDR3 coding DNA: TGCGCCAGCAGCCAGGATGACTTCTACGAGCAGTACTTC. The gene calls are TRBV4-1 and TRBJ2-7, with D unresolved. The CDR3 runs 13 residues. Deletions cut 3 bases from V and 3 bases from J, with 9 bases between. From germline, CDR1 is MGHRA and CDR2 YSYEKL.

This clone was observed a single time. The V and J genes are TRBV9 and TRBJ2-5, with D possibly TRBD2 on 6 matching bases. CDR3 length: 14 amino acids. Trimming cost V 4 bases and J 0 bases, with 10 bases left between them. Germline CDR1 reads SGDLS; CDR2 reads YYNGEE. The CDR3: CASSFRGYQETQYF. CDR3 bases: TGTGCCAGCAGCTTCCGGGGGTACCAAGAGACCCAGTACTTC.

The chain has TRBV2 and TRBJ2-3; a possible D gene is TRBD1 (7 bases). The CDR3 length is 18 residues. Looked up from germline, CDR1 is SNHLY and CDR2 is FYNNEI. With 4 bases removed from V and 2 bases from J, the gap between germline ends came to 22 bases. The CDR3 region has the DNA TGTGCCAGCAGTGCCTCTTGGGGGGACAGTGGGCTCACAGATACGCAGTATTTT. This gives the protein CASSASWGDSGLTDTQYF.

This chain uses TRBV27 with TRBJ2-3; TRBD1 is a possible D gene (6 bases). The V end was cut by 5 bases, the J end by 1 base, with 10 bases between. This CDR3 has 14 residues. Germline loops: CDR1 MNHEY, CDR2 SMNVEV (reference sequence). CDR3 DNA sequence: TGTGCCAGCAGTCTTCGACAGGGCACAGATACGCAGTATTTT. Protein product: CASSLRQGTDTQYF.

This chain joins TRBV7-8 and TRBJ2-1; D is possibly TRBD2 (6 bases). Trimming took off 8 bases at V and 10 bases at J, with 12 bases between the two ends. The CDR3 runs to 11 residues. Germline CDR1 is SGHVS and CDR2 is FQNEAQ. The CDR3 loop is CASVAGFEQFF. CDR3 in DNA: TGTGCCAGCGTCGCGGGGTTCGAGCAGTTCTTC.

The genes are TRBV5-8 and TRBJ2-3; D is perhaps TRBD1 (6 bases). Deletions cut 0 bases from V and 0 bases from J, with 8 bases between. The V gene's germline CDR1 is SGHTS and CDR2 YDEGEE. The CDR3 totals 15 residues. CDR3: CASSLEGVSTDTQYF. CDR3 DNA: TGTGCCAGCAGCTTGGAGGGGGTTAGCACAGATACGCAGTATTTT.

This sequence joins TRBV5-6 and TRBJ2-1; maybe TRBD2 (5 bases). The CDR3 spans 13 residues. Germline-derived CDR1 and CDR2 are SGHDT and YYEEEE. Trimming pared 3 bases from V and 5 bases from J, leaving 9 bases between. The CDR3 here is CASSSDWHNEQFF. CDR3 bases: TGTGCCAGCAGCTCGGACTGGCACAATGAGCAGTTCTTC.

The gene calls are TRBV7-6 and TRBJ2-2; possibly TRBD1 for D (5 bases). In germline, CDR1 is SGHVS, CDR2 FNYEAQ. The CDR3 sequence is 16 residues long. V lost 2 bases and J 1 base, leaving 11 bases between the germline ends. DNA for the CDR3: TGTGCCAGCAGCTTATCAGGGTTGGGGAACACCGGGGAGCTGTTTTTT. Its translation: CASSLSGLGNTGELFF.

The chain couples TRBV5-6 to TRBJ2-7; D perhaps matches TRBD1 (5 bases). Looked up from germline, CDR1 is SGHDT and CDR2 is YYEEEE. Trimming removed 0 bases from V and 3 bases from J, with 10 bases in between. The CDR3 is 14 residues long. CDR3 DNA sequence: TGTGCCAGCAGCTTGGAAACAGGAAGCTACGAGCAGTACTTC. Residues: CASSLETGSYEQYF. Full variable domain (remainder filled in from reference TRBV5-6 and TRBJ2-7): DAGVTQSPTHLIKTRGQQVTLRCSPKSGHDTVSWYQQALGQGPQFIFQYYEEEERQRGNFPDRFSGHQFPNYSSELNVNALLLGDSALYLCASSLETGSYEQYFGPGTRLTVT.

The chain recombines TRBV15 with TRBJ2-5; perhaps TRBD2 as D (6 bases). Per the germline V gene, CDR1 is LNHNV and CDR2 is YYDKDF (reference sequence). V was shortened by 0 bases and J by 5 bases, with 7 bases between the two germline ends. The CDR3 sequence is 13 residues long. The CDR3 bases are TGTGCCACCAGCAGAGATCGGGGGGAGACCCAGTACTTC. Amino acid sequence: CATSRDRGETQYF.

This chain connects TRBV27 to TRBJ1-2, with 9 positions matching TRBD1. The germline CDR1 and CDR2 sequences are MNHEY and SMNVEV (reference sequence). The CDR3 is 13 residues long. Trimming at V came to 6 bases and at J to 7 bases, leaving 6 bases not matched to a gene. CDR3 bases: TGTGCCAGCAGCCAACAGGGGGCCGGTGGCTACACCTTC. Its protein is CASSQQGAGGYTF.

The chain joins TRBV7-2 to TRBJ2-7; the D gene is possibly TRBD2 (5 bases). CDR3 size: 13 residues. Germline V lookup: CDR1 SGHTA, CDR2 FQGNSA. The V gene lost 3 bases and the J gene lost 7 bases, with 13 bases spanning the gap. This CDR3 reads CASSFGLPREQYF. CDR3 nucleotides: TGTGCCAGCAGCTTCGGACTGCCAAGGGAGCAGTACTTC.

V gene TRBV7-8 combines with J gene TRBJ2-7; maybe TRBD1 (6 bases). Germline loops: CDR1 SGHVS, CDR2 FQNEAQ. V was pared by 5 bases and J by 2 bases, with 13 bases between. The CDR3 is 14 residues long. As DNA, the CDR3 is TGTGCCAGCAGCGGCTACAGGGAACCCTACGAGCAGTACTTC. Amino acids: CASSGYREPYEQYF.

The chain couples TRBV4-2 to TRBJ2-1, with a tentative D call TRBD2 (6 bases). The CDR3 is made up of 13 amino acids. The germline V gene has CDR1 LGHNA and CDR2 YNFKEQ. V lost 1 base to trimming and J lost 8 bases, with 9 bases between them. In nucleotides, the CDR3 is TGTGCCAGCAGCCAAGGCGGGATGGATGAGCAGTTCTTC. The encoded protein is CASSQGGMDEQFF.

CDR3: CASQRFGGAPTDTQYF. For the CDR3, the DNA is TGCGCCAGCCAGAGGTTCGGGGGGGCCCCCACAGATACGCAGTATTTT. The chain couples TRBV5-1 to TRBJ2-3; 8 bases are a match to TRBD2. The CDR3 covers 16 residues. The germline V gene encodes CDR1 SGHRS and CDR2 YFSETQ. Losses at the gene ends were 7 bases for V and 2 bases for J; bases not matched to a gene: 12.

The CDR3 reads CASSISRNEQFF. The CDR3 nucleotides are TGTGCCAGTAGTATTTCCCGGAATGAGCAGTTCTTC. The chain links TRBV19 to TRBJ2-1; the D is unclear. CDR1 is LNHDA and CDR2 is SQIVND in the germline V gene (reference sequence). The V and J ends lost 3 bases and 7 bases respectively, with 7 bases between them. CDR3 size: 12 residues.

A few counts support this clone. The chain joins TRBV6-4 to TRBJ2-6, with D possibly matching TRBD1 (5 bases). Trimming cost V 2 bases and J 2 bases, with 7 bases left between them. CDR1 and CDR2 (germline): MRHNA, SNTAGT. The CDR3 length is 15 residues. This CDR3 reads CASSDKGPGANVLTF. For the CDR3, the DNA is TGTGCCAGCAGTGACAAGGGGCCTGGGGCCAACGTCCTGACTTTC.

The chain couples TRBV27 to TRBJ1-6; D unclear. Germline CDR1 reads MNHEY; CDR2 reads SMNVEV (reference sequence). The CDR3 is 14 amino acids. V gave up 5 bases and J gave up 0 bases, with 5 bases separating them. The CDR3 region is CASSISSYNSPLHF. As DNA, the CDR3 is TGTGCCAGCAGTATTAGCTCCTATAATTCACCCCTCCACTTT.

The chain is built from TRBV25-1 and TRBJ2-1; 8 bases are shared with TRBD1. Per the germline V gene, CDR1 is MGHDK and CDR2 is SYGVNS. This CDR3 region has 13 residues. Trimming took 1 base from V and 8 from J; bases not matched to a gene: 1. CDR3 loop: CASSEWDRYEQFF. CDR3 bases: TGTGCCAGCAGTGAATGGGACAGGTATGAGCAGTTCTTC.

The chain couples TRBV2 to TRBJ2-1, with 8 bases identical to TRBD2. Trimming cost V 6 bases and J 8 bases; bases outside gene matches: 6. The germline V gene encodes CDR1 SNHLY and CDR2 FYNNEI. This CDR3 region has 13 residues. CDR3 sequence: CASRYTGGDEQFF. The CDR3 nucleotides read TGTGCCAGCAGGTACACGGGGGGGGATGAGCAGTTCTTC.

V and J are TRBV6-1 and TRBJ2-3, with a weak D call TRBD2 (5 bases). Germline loops: CDR1 MNHNS, CDR2 SASEGT. This CDR3 comprises 15 residues. Trimming left V 6 bases short and J 5 bases short, with 18 bases between. The CDR3 spells CASRPGSIALDTQYF. CDR3 DNA sequence: TGTGCCAGCAGGCCGGGATCTATAGCACTAGATACGCAGTATTTT.

The chain is built from TRBV5-4 and TRBJ2-3; D is possibly TRBD2 (5 bases). The germline V and J ends were trimmed by 6 bases and 4 bases, with 6 bases remaining between them. The CDR3 runs to 11 residues. Germline assignment: CDR1 SGHNT and CDR2 YYREEE (reference sequence). CDR3 amino acids: CASMRADTQYF. The DNA of the CDR3 is TGTGCCAGCATGAGGGCAGATACGCAGTATTTT.